These T cell receptor beta chains were read from a single sample in a study of blood T cells in healthy people across ages. Using its own MiXCR run on the 5' RACE reads, TCRdb lists one record per CDR3 protein. The sample has approximately 670,000 distinct CDR3 sequences, 35% to 50% seen once; the top ten hold about 32%. Sequencing was done on a sample of blood. Receptor source: an elderly man in good health. Both conserved end residues are part of each CDR3. The D gene is left open where the match is weak. Some rows mark clone size as missing; the rest say once, few, many or name a class of expanded clone.

size	V	J	D	DNA	CDR3
few	TRBV7-2	TRBJ2-2	.	TGTGCCAGCAGCGGGGGGGCCACCGGGGAGCTGTTTTTT	CASSGGATGELFF
.	TRBV3-1	TRBJ2-3	TRBD2	TGTGCCAGCAGCCAAGGAGGGACTAGCGGTCCTAGCACAGATACGCAGTATTTT	CASSQGGTSGPSTDTQYF
.	TRBV4-3	TRBJ2-1	TRBD2	TGCGCCAGCAGCCAAGAGTTATGGCGGGAGAACAATGAGCAGTTCTTC	CASSQELWRENNEQFF
once	TRBV20-1	TRBJ1-2	TRBD1	TGCAGTGCCAGCCCGGGACAGGGTATTACTGGCTACACCTTC	CSASPGQGITGYTF
.	TRBV25-1	TRBJ2-3	TRBD1	TGTGCCAGCAGTGAATCGGACAGGTTCACAGATACGCAGTATTTT	CASSESDRFTDTQYF
.	TRBV20-1	TRBJ2-1	TRBD2	TGCAGTGCTAGAGATAAGACTAGCGGGAGAAATGAGCAGTTCTTC	CSARDKTSGRNEQFF
few	TRBV5-1	TRBJ1-6	TRBD1	TGCGCCAGCAGCTTGCGCCAGGGGGGCAAAAGCTCCTATAATTCACCCCTCCACTTT	CASSLRQGGKSSYNSPLHF
many	TRBV7-2	TRBJ2-3	TRBD2	TGTGCCAGCAGCTCCCGACTAGCGGAGCTCACAGATACGCAGTATTTT	CASSSRLAELTDTQYF
few	TRBV7-2	TRBJ2-4	TRBD2	TGTGCCAGCAGCTCAGGTAGCGGGGGAAACATTCAGTACTTC	CASSSGSGGNIQYF
.	TRBV20-1	TRBJ1-2	.	TGCAGTGCTAGAGATCCCGGGGAGGGAGTAAACTATGGCTACACCTTC	CSARDPGEGVNYGYTF
.	TRBV28	TRBJ2-7	.	TGTGCCAGCAGTCTCCGCGGTAGCAAGACCTACGAGCAGTACTTC	CASSLRGSKTYEQYF
.	TRBV6-5	TRBJ2-3	TRBD2	TGTGCCAGCAAAGCGGGGGGGGGTACGCAGTATTTT	CASKAGGGTQYF
few	TRBV7-2	TRBJ2-7	.	TGTGCCAGCAGCTTAGTCCAACAGTACGAGCAGTACTTC	CASSLVQQYEQYF
few	TRBV2	TRBJ2-7	TRBD1	TGTGCCAGTATTGGGGACAGGCAAACCTACGAGCAGTACTTC	CASIGDRQTYEQYF
few	TRBV20-1	TRBJ2-3	.	TGCAGTGCGTACCGAGGCGAAACTTTGAGGGATACGCAGTATTTT	CSAYRGETLRDTQYF
few	TRBV9	TRBJ2-3	TRBD2	TGTGCCAGCAGCGCAGTGGTAGCGGGGAAGGCAGATACGCAGTATTTT	CASSAVVAGKADTQYF
.	TRBV6-2/TRBV6-3	TRBJ2-7	TRBD2	TGTGCCAGCAGGGACCCGGGGGGAATTTCCTACGAGCAGTACTTC	CASRDPGGISYEQYF
.	TRBV10-2	TRBJ2-7	.	TGCGCCAGCAGTGTAAAAGACTACGAGCAGTACTTC	CASSVKDYEQYF
.	TRBV30	TRBJ2-5	TRBD1	TGTGCCTGGAGTGCTCCGGGACAGGGGAAAGAGACCCAGTACTTC	CAWSAPGQGKETQYF
.	TRBV7-3	TRBJ2-2	TRBD2	TGTGCCAGCACCCGGGTAGCGGGCACCGGGGAGCTGTTTTTT	CASTRVAGTGELFF
.	TRBV7-2	TRBJ1-5	.	TGTGCCAGCAGCTTAGCGAGACAGGGCAATCAGCCCCAGCATTTT	CASSLARQGNQPQHF
few	TRBV20-1	TRBJ2-1	TRBD2	TGCAGTGCTAGTGTGACTAGCGGTAACGATGAGCAGTTCTTC	CSASVTSGNDEQFF
.	TRBV10-3	TRBJ2-5	TRBD1	TGTGCCATCAGTCCAGGGGGATCGACCGGAGAGACCCAGTACTTC	CAISPGGSTGETQYF
.	TRBV7-9	TRBJ1-3	.	TGTGCCAGCAGCTTACGGGGGCTAGAAGGAAACACCATATATTTT	CASSLRGLEGNTIYF
.	TRBV15	TRBJ2-1	TRBD2	TGTGCCATCACTAGCGAACCCTACAATGAGCAGTTCTTC	CAITSEPYNEQFF
.	TRBV15	TRBJ2-3	TRBD2	TGTGCCACCAGCAGAGAGAGAGCGGGAGGGCCAGATACGCAGTATTTT	CATSRERAGGPDTQYF
.	TRBV6-1	TRBJ1-3	.	TGTGCCAGCAGTGACACGACAGTTGGCCGAAACACCATATATTTT	CASSDTTVGRNTIYF
.	TRBV18	TRBJ2-5	.	TGTGCCAGCTCAGGGCAGTCGGGACAAGAGACCCAGTACTTC	CASSGQSGQETQYF
.	TRBV5-4	TRBJ1-2	.	TGTGCCAGCAGCCCGGAGGTGGGGGAGTACTATGGCTACACCTTC	CASSPEVGEYYGYTF